This section outlines one T cell receptor (beta chain) sequence together with its context. Its antigen is not identified. These data come from a study of early T cells in non-severe SARS-CoV-2 infection. In the study overall: Sequencing of unsorted whole blood was done on bulk RNA, leaving chains unpaired. Study observations and caveats: The VDJdb matching leaned toward anti-spike CD8 responses and overlooked private and CD4 specificities.

The CDR3 is made up of 11 amino acids. Trimming shortened V by 7 bases and J by 5 bases, and 9 bases separated the two germline ends. Germline values: CDR1 MDHEN, CDR2 SYDVKM. Researchers attached unique molecular identifiers to individual cDNA molecules. MiXCR, run by TCRdb on the 5' RACE reads, gives a single entry per CDR3 protein. The sample records 50,000 to 55,000 distinct CDR3 sequences, approximately 8.5% being singletons. The genes are TRBV28 and TRBJ2-7; D is perhaps TRBD1 (5 bases). The origin of this receptor is an adult who was a healthcare worker with PCR-confirmed SARS-CoV-2 infection or an uninfected control (not recorded which). The specimen sequenced was whole blood. For the CDR3, the DNA is TGTGCCAGCACCCTGGGGCACGAGCAGTACTTC. Residues: CASTLGHEQYF.